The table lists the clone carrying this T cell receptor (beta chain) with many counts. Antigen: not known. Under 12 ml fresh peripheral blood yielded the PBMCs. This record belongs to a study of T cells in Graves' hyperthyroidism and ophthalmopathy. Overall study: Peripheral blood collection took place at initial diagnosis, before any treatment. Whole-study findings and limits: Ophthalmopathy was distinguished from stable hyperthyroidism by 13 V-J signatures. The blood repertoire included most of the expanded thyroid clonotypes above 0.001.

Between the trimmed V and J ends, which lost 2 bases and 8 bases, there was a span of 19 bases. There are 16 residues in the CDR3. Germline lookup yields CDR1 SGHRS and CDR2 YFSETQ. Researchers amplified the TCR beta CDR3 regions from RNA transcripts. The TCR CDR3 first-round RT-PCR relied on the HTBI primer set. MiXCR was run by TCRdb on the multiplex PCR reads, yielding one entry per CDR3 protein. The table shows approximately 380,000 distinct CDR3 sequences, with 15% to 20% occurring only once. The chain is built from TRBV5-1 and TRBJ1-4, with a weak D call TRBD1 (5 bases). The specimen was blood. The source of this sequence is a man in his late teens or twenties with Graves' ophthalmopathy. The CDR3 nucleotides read TGCGCCAGCAGCTTACCCGCCGGGACCCGGGAAGAAAAACTGTTTTTT. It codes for CASSLPAGTREEKLFF.